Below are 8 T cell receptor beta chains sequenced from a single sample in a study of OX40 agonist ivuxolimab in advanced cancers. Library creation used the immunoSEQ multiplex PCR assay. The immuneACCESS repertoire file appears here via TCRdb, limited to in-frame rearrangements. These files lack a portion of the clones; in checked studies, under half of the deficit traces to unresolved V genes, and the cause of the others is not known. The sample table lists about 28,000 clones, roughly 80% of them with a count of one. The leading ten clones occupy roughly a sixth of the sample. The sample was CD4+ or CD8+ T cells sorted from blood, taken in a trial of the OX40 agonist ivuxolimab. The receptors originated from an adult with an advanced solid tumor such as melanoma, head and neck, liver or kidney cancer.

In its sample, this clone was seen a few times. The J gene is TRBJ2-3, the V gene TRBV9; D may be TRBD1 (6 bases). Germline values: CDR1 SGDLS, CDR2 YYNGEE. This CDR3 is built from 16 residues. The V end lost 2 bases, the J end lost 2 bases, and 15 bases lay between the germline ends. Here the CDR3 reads CASSVNKGVSTDTQYF. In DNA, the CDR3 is TGTGCCAGCAGCGTGAATAAGGGGGTATCCACAGATACGCAGTATTTT.

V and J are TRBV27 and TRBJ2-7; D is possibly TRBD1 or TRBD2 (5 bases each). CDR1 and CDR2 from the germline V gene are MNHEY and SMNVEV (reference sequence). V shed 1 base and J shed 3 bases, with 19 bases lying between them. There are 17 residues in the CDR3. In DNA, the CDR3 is TGTGCCAGCAGTTTATTAGCCGGGGCAGGAGGACGCTACGAGCAGTACTTC. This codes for CASSLLAGAGGRYEQYF.

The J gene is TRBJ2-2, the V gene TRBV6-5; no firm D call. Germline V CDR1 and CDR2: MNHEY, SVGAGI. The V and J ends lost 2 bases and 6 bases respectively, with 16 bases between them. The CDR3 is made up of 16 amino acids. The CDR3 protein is CASSYLAASIAGELFF. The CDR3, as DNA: TGTGCCAGCAGTTACCTTGCAGCGAGTATCGCCGGGGAGCTGTTTTTT.

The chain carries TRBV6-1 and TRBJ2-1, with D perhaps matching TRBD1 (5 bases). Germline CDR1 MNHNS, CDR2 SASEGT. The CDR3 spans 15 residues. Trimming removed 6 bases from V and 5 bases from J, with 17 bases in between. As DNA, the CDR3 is TGTGCCAGCAGCCTCACCCTGGGGCGTAACAATGAGCAGTTCTTC. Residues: CASSLTLGRNNEQFF.

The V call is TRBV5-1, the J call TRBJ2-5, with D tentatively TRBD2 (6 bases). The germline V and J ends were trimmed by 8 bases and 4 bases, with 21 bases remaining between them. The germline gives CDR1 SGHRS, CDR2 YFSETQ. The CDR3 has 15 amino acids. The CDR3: CARFRGVGSRETQYF. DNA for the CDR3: TGCGCCAGATTCCGCGGGGTGGGTAGTAGAGAGACCCAGTACTTC.

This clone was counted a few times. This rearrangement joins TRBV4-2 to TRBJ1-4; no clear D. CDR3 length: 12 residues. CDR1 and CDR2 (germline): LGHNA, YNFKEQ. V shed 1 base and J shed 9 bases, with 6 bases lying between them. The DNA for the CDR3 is TGTGCCAGCAGCCAAGGACCCCAAAAACTGTTTTTT. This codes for CASSQGPQKLFF.

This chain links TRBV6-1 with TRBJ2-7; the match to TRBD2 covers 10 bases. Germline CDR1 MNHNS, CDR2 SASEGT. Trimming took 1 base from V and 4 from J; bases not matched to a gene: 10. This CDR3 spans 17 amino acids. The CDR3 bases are TGTGCCAGCAGTGAAGGAAGAGGGACTAGCGATGCTTACGAGCAGTACTTC. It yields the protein CASSEGRGTSDAYEQYF.

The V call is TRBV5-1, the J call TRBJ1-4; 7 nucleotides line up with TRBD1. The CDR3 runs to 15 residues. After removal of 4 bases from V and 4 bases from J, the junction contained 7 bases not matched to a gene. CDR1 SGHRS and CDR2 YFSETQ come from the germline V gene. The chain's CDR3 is CASSGLGQINEKLFF. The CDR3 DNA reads TGCGCCAGCAGCGGGTTGGGACAGATTAATGAAAAACTGTTTTTT.